These 29 T cell receptor beta chains were all obtained from the same sample, sequenced in a study of T cells in localized non-small cell lung cancer. Generated by immunoSEQ multiplex PCR, the TCRdb table keeps only in-frame clones and is missing some. The data contain over 40,000 clones, about 88% of them seen just once; the ten biggest clones take up over 6%. The sample was peripheral blood, taken before any cancer treatment. Receptor source: a woman aged 18 to 55 with stage III lung adenocarcinoma.

This clone was picked up one time. The chain carries TRBV18 and TRBJ2-3; 9 bases align to TRBD2. CDR1 is KGHSH and CDR2 is LQKENI in the germline V gene. The CDR3 runs to 15 residues. Unmatched junction bases numbered 5, after V lost 4 bases and J lost 3 bases. CDR3 coding DNA: TGTGCCAGCTCACAGGCGGGAGGGATGACAGATACGCAGTATTTT. This translates into CASSQAGGMTDTQYF.

This sequence joins TRBV9 and TRBJ2-7; D call uncertain. Trimming took 5 bases from V and 0 from J, leaving 9 bases between them. CDR3 length: 13 amino acids. Germline V lookup: CDR1 SGDLS, CDR2 YYNGEE. CDR3 protein: CASSADGSYEQYF. In DNA form, the CDR3 reads TGTGCCAGCAGTGCGGACGGCTCCTACGAGCAGTACTTC.

V usage is TRBV19 and J usage is TRBJ2-7; D perhaps matches TRBD1 (6 bases). The CDR3 length is 13 residues. The V end lost 6 bases, the J end lost 6 bases, and 15 bases lay between the germline ends. CDR1 LNHDA and CDR2 SQIVND come from the germline V gene (reference sequence). The CDR3 nucleotides are TGTGCCAGTAGGACAGGAGAAGATGGCGAGCAGTACTTC. Protein: CASRTGEDGEQYF.

The chain's CDR3 is CASSLARGGLGQETQYF. CDR3 bases: TGCGCCAGCAGCTTGGCAAGGGGCGGACTAGGCCAAGAGACCCAGTACTTC. V usage is TRBV5-1 and J usage is TRBJ2-5; 7 bases map to TRBD2. The CDR3 has 17 amino acids. The germline V gene encodes CDR1 SGHRS and CDR2 YFSETQ. V lost 0 bases to trimming and J lost 1 base; unmatched junction nucleotides: 9.

This chain connects TRBV7-9 to TRBJ1-2; perhaps TRBD1 as D (6 bases). This CDR3 is 16 amino acids long. The germline gives CDR1 SEHNR, CDR2 FQNEAQ (reference sequence). V was trimmed by 0 bases and J by 4 bases, leaving 15 bases between them. The CDR3 loop reads CASSLAGTILSYGYTF. The CDR3 DNA reads TGTGCCAGCAGCTTAGCCGGGACAATCTTATCCTATGGCTACACCTTC. Drawing the rest from reference TRBV7-9 and TRBJ1-2, the complete variable domain is DTGVSQNPRHKITKRGQNVTFRCDPISEHNRLYWYRQTLGQGPEFLTYFQNEAQLEKSRLLSDRFSAERPKGSFSTLEIQRTEQGDSAMYLCASSLAGTILSYGYTFGSGTRLTVV.

The chain recombines TRBV9 with TRBJ2-1; 8 bases line up with TRBD2. This CDR3 is built from 16 residues. The V gene end was trimmed by 3 bases and the J gene end by 2 bases; junction bases not matched to a gene: 7. From germline, CDR1 is SGDLS and CDR2 YYNGEE. The CDR3 spells CASSAMALAAYNEQFF. The CDR3 region has the DNA TGTGCCAGCAGCGCGATGGCACTAGCGGCCTACAATGAGCAGTTCTTC. The full variable domain, completed using reference TRBV9 and TRBJ2-1, is DSGVTQTPKHLITATGQRVTLRCSPRSGDLSVYWYQQSLDQGLQFLIQYYNGEERAKGNILERFSAQQFPDLHSELNLSSLELGDSALYFCASSAMALAAYNEQFFGPGTRLTVL.

This sequence joins TRBV2 and TRBJ2-3; D perhaps matches TRBD1 (6 bases). Germline assignment: CDR1 SNHLY and CDR2 FYNNEI. The CDR3 is 16 residues long. Trimming cost V 6 bases and J 0 bases, with 16 bases left between them. CDR3 in amino acids: CASSQTGSNSTDTQYF. CDR3 sequence (DNA): TGTGCCAGCAGCCAGACAGGAAGTAATAGCACAGATACGCAGTATTTT.

The V gene is TRBV7-3, the J gene TRBJ2-7; the match to TRBD1 covers 9 bases. V lost 5 bases and J lost 3; bases outside the gene matches: 8. The CDR3 has 15 residues. CDR1 and CDR2 from the germline V gene are SGHTA and FQGTGA. The CDR3 DNA reads TGTGCCAGCAGCCGCCAAGGGACAGGGTTCTACGAGCAGTACTTC. Residues: CASSRQGTGFYEQYF.

The CDR3 sequence: CASSPLEASGNTIYF. CDR3 DNA sequence: TGTGCCAGCTCACCGTTGGAGGCCTCTGGAAACACCATATATTTT. The V and J genes are TRBV18 and TRBJ1-3; D ambiguous. CDR1 is KGHSH and CDR2 is LQKENI in the germline V gene. The CDR3 length is 15 residues. The ends were cut back, 3 bases at V and 0 bases at J, with 9 bases in the middle.

V gene TRBV30 combines with J gene TRBJ2-2; D gene unclear. Germline CDR1 reads GTSNPN; CDR2 reads SVGIG (reference sequence). The V gene lost 1 base and the J gene lost 8 bases, with 5 bases spanning the gap. The CDR3 is made up of 11 amino acids. Written as DNA, the CDR3 is TGTGCCTGGAGTGCCATAGGGGAGCTGTTTTTT. Its protein is CAWSAIGELFF.

This clone occurred once. The chain has TRBV5-1 and TRBJ2-3; 10 bases fit TRBD1. Germline CDR1 SGHRS, CDR2 YFSETQ. This CDR3 is 15 amino acids long. Germline trimming cut 3 bases from V and 3 bases from J; bases unmatched to any gene: 4. CDR3 region: CASSSRDRGTDTQYF. The DNA for the CDR3 is TGCGCCAGCAGCTCCCGGGACAGGGGTACAGATACGCAGTATTTT.

The gene calls are TRBV5-3 and TRBJ2-5; D is ambiguous. TRBV5-3 is treated as an ORF (open reading frame) with a function not yet certain. V was clipped by 8 bases and J by 3 bases, with 11 bases between them. The CDR3 runs 12 residues. The CDR3 loop reads CASISKEETQYF. The CDR3 nucleotides are TGTGCCAGTATTTCGAAGGAAGAGACCCAGTACTTC.

The chain joins TRBV6-5 to TRBJ1-1, with 8 bases matching TRBD1. With V trimmed by 0 bases and J by 6 bases, 3 bases remained unmatched. The CDR3 is 14 amino acids. The germline gives CDR1 MNHEY, CDR2 SVGAGI. As DNA, the CDR3 is TGTGCCAGCAGTTACTCGCAGGGGGCGCCTGAAGCTTTCTTT. It encodes CASSYSQGAPEAFF.

This clone was seen once. The chain uses TRBV12-5 and TRBJ1-1; no clear D. Germline V gene sequence: CDR1 LGHNT, CDR2 FRNRAP. This CDR3 is 14 amino acids long. V was pared by 5 bases and J by 1 base, with 11 bases between. The CDR3 DNA reads as TGTGCTAGTGGTGCAGGACCCACGAACACTGAAGCTTTCTTT. Its translation: CASGAGPTNTEAFF. The full variable domain, completed using reference TRBV12-5 and TRBJ1-1, is DARVTQTPRHKVTEMGQEVTMRCQPILGHNTVFWYRQTMMQGLELLAYFRNRAPLDDSGMPKDRFSAEMPDATLATLKIQPSEPRDSAVYFCASGAGPTNTEAFFGQGTRLTVV.

This clone has only one observation. CDR3 sequence: CASSQGGASGNTIYF. CDR3 nucleotides: TGTGCCAGCAGCCAAGGGGGGGCCTCTGGAAACACCATATATTTT. The rearrangement links TRBV4-2 to TRBJ1-3, with D possibly matching TRBD1 (6 bases). Germline V lookup: CDR1 LGHNA, CDR2 YNFKEQ. The CDR3 consists of 15 residues. The germline V and J ends were trimmed by 1 base and 0 bases, with 7 bases remaining between them.

A few counts support this clone. V and J are TRBV6-1 and TRBJ2-2; D might be TRBD2 (5 bases). The germline V gene has CDR1 MNHNS and CDR2 SASEGT. The ends were cut back, 6 bases at V and 4 bases at J, with 9 bases in the middle. The CDR3 runs to 13 residues. CDR3 loop: CASSEGSTGELFF. The CDR3 nucleotides are TGTGCCAGCAGCGAGGGCAGCACCGGGGAGCTGTTTTTT.

The chain has TRBV18 and TRBJ2-1, with TRBD2 as a possible D gene (6 bases). The length of the CDR3 is 13 residues. With 6 bases removed from V and 7 bases from J, the gap between germline ends came to 13 bases. Germline V gene sequence: CDR1 KGHSH, CDR2 LQKENI. The CDR3 region has the DNA TGTGCCAGCTCCCTCCGGGACTCGAATGAGCAGTTCTTC. Protein sequence: CASSLRDSNEQFF.

The chain uses TRBV11-2 and TRBJ1-1; D ambiguous. The CDR3 runs to 15 residues. From germline, CDR1 is SGHAT and CDR2 FQNNGV. With 4 bases removed from V and 11 bases from J, the gap between germline ends came to 23 bases. This chain's CDR3 is CASSSQDRPSGMAFF. The CDR3, as DNA: TGTGCCAGCAGCTCCCAAGATAGGCCATCCGGAATGGCTTTCTTT.

This clone has only a few counts. The chain has TRBV27 and TRBJ2-3; D is ambiguous. Germline assignment: CDR1 MNHEY and CDR2 SMNVEV (reference sequence). The length of the CDR3 is 11 residues. The V end lost 10 bases, the J end lost 4 bases, and 9 bases lay between the germline ends. CDR3 region: CAILAADTQYF. The CDR3 DNA reads TGTGCCATCCTGGCGGCAGATACGCAGTATTTT.

The chain employs TRBV18 and TRBJ2-1; D perhaps matches TRBD2 (5 bases). The V gene's germline CDR1 is KGHSH and CDR2 LQKENI. V dropped 3 bases and J dropped 8 bases, with 14 bases sitting between them. The CDR3 consists of 14 residues. The CDR3 DNA reads TGTGCCAGCTCACCGAGAACCGGGGTCGATGAGCAGTTCTTC. Amino acids: CASSPRTGVDEQFF.

This chain links TRBV30 with TRBJ1-6, with D perhaps TRBD1 (6 bases). With 6 bases removed from V and 8 bases from J, the gap between germline ends came to 11 bases. CDR1 and CDR2 (germline): GTSNPN, SVGIG (reference sequence). The CDR3 has 12 amino acids. CDR3 sequence reads: CACSRGDSPLHF. The DNA for the CDR3 is TGTGCCTGTTCCAGGGGTGATTCACCCCTCCACTTT. The variable domain in full, completed from reference TRBV30 and TRBJ1-6, reads SQTIHQWPATLVQPVGSPLSLECTVEGTSNPNLYWYRQAAGRGLQLLFYSVGIGQISSEVPQNLSASRPQDRQFILSSKKLLLSDSGFYLCACSRGDSPLHFGNGTRLTVT.

V usage is TRBV15 and J usage is TRBJ2-3; D is ambiguous. CDR1 LNHNV and CDR2 YYDKDF come from the germline V gene (reference sequence). The CDR3 runs 13 residues. V lost 3 bases and J 0 bases, leaving 4 bases between the germline ends. The CDR3 coding sequence is TGTGCCACCAGCAGGGGGAGCACAGATACGCAGTATTTT. Amino acids: CATSRGSTDTQYF.

The chain employs TRBV5-6 and TRBJ2-7; TRBD1 matches 9 bases. Germline V gene sequence: CDR1 SGHDT, CDR2 YYEEEE. This CDR3 has 14 amino acids. Losses at the gene ends were 4 bases for V and 1 base for J; bases not matched to a gene: 3. In DNA, the CDR3 is TGTGCCAGCAGCCAGGGACAGGGATCCTACGAGCAGTACTTC. Translated, it gives CASSQGQGSYEQYF.

This clone was counted a single time. V and J are TRBV5-1 and TRBJ1-6, with D possibly being TRBD1 (6 bases). V was cut by 0 bases and J by 9 bases, with 13 bases left in between. This CDR3 comprises 15 residues. Germline V lookup: CDR1 SGHRS, CDR2 YFSETQ. The CDR3 DNA sequence: TGCGCCAGCAGCTTGGACAGGGCACAGAGTTCACCCCTCCACTTT. Encoded protein: CASSLDRAQSSPLHF.

The rearrangement links TRBV19 to TRBJ1-1, with D possibly TRBD1 on 6 matching bases. The germline V and J ends were trimmed by 0 bases and 7 bases, with 12 bases remaining between them. Germline CDR1 LNHDA, CDR2 SQIVND (reference sequence). This CDR3 has 14 residues. CDR3 DNA sequence: TGTGCCAGTAGTATAGAAGGGGGACCGGATGAAGCTTTCTTT. This codes for CASSIEGGPDEAFF.

The chain joins TRBV21-1 to TRBJ2-7; the D segment call TRBD1 is taken from the table without a DNA check. TRBV21-1 is labeled a pseudogene. The CDR3 is 14 amino acids. CDR3 region: CASSIRQYSYEQYF. The CDR3 nucleotides are TGTGCCAGCAGCATACGACAGTATTCCTACGAGCAGTACTTC.

The rearrangement uses TRBV6-5 and TRBJ1-1; 8 bases match TRBD1. Germline V gene lookup returns CDR1 MNHEY and CDR2 SVGAGI. The CDR3 covers 13 residues. V dropped 6 bases and J dropped 5; count of bases not matched to a gene: 5. Here the CDR3 DNA reads TGTGCCAGCAGGCGACAGGGGCATACTGAAGCTTTCTTT. This sequence encodes CASRRQGHTEAFF.

This chain connects TRBV12-5 to TRBJ2-1; D remains unclear. Trimming cost V 2 bases and J 0 bases, with 14 bases left between them. Germline values: CDR1 LGHNT, CDR2 FRNRAP. The CDR3 has 17 amino acids. CDR3 in amino acids: CASGLTVGSFSYNEQFF. CDR3 sequence (DNA): TGTGCTAGTGGTTTGACTGTAGGTTCCTTCTCCTACAATGAGCAGTTCTTC.

The count of this clone is one. The chain has TRBV29-1 and TRBJ2-1; D may be TRBD2 (6 bases). The CDR3 totals 12 residues. V was pared by 5 bases and J by 7 bases, with 12 bases between. Looked up from germline, CDR1 is SQVTM and CDR2 is ANQGSEA. CDR3 in amino acids: CSVRGGANEQFF. CDR3 in DNA: TGCAGCGTTAGAGGAGGGGCGAATGAGCAGTTCTTC.